These 2 T cell receptor beta chains originate from one sample sequenced in a study of shared clonotypes between healthy human individuals. Sequenced by immunoSEQ multiplex PCR; TCRdb stores in-frame clones only, minus some. The data show about 460,000 clones, 77% seen once. Sequenced: PBMCs. The receptors come from a woman aged 40 to 50 in good health. Some clones in this sample may be carry-over from other donors' samples.

The rearrangement joins TRBV30 to TRBJ2-1; the match to TRBD2 covers 7 bases. V lost 2 bases and J lost 8; bases outside the gene matches: 9. CDR1 and CDR2 from the germline V gene are GTSNPN and SVGIG (reference sequence). The CDR3 is 14 amino acids. The CDR3 bases are TGTGCCTGGAGTCGTAGCGGGTTTAAAGATGAGCAGTTCTTC. This codes for CAWSRSGFKDEQFF.

The chain combines TRBV7-2 with TRBJ2-1, with 10 nucleotides matching TRBD2. From germline, CDR1 is SGHTA and CDR2 FQGNSA. The CDR3 has 15 residues. Germline trimming cut 5 bases from V and 4 bases from J; bases unmatched to any gene: 5. The chain's CDR3 is CASSTLAGLYNEQFF. The CDR3 DNA follows: TGTGCCAGCAGCACACTAGCGGGATTGTACAATGAGCAGTTCTTC.